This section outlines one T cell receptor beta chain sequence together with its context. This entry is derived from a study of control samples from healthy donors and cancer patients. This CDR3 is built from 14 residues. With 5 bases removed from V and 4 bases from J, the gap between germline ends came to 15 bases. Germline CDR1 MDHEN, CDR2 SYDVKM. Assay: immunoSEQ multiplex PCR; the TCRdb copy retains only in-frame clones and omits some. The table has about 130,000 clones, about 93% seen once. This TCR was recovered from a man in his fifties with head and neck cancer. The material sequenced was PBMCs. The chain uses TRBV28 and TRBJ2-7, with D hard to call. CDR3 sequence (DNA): TGTGCCAGCAGTGTCCAGGTGGGCGGTTACGAGCAGTACTTC. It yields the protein CASSVQVGGYEQYF. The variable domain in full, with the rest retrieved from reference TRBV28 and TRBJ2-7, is DVKVTQSSRYLVKRTGEKVFLECVQDMDHENMFWYRQDPGLGLRLIYFSYDVKMKEKGDIPEGYSVSREKKERFSLILESASTNQTSMYLCASSVQVGGYEQYFGPGTRLTVT.